A single sample gave rise to the 23 T cell receptor beta chains below, sequenced in a study of spatial heterogeneity in lung cancer. Documented time point: blood at routine non-recurrence follow-up after resection. MiXCR, run by TCRdb on the 5' RACE reads, gives a single entry per CDR3 protein. This sample has approximately 10,000 distinct CDR3 sequences; 20% to 25% occur once, and the top ten carry 35% to 50%. The sequenced sample was PBMCs, obtained at follow-up. Receptor source: a male donor with early-stage non-small cell lung cancer.

By share, this clonotype ranks as medium-sized. J is TRBJ2-1 and V is TRBV9; D tentatively fits TRBD1 or TRBD2 (6 bases each). Deletions cut 0 bases from V and 5 bases from J, with 21 bases between. The CDR3 covers 18 residues. The germline gives CDR1 SGDLS, CDR2 YYNGEE. The CDR3 sequence: CASSVAHPGAPRDNEQFF. Here the CDR3 DNA reads TGTGCCAGCAGCGTAGCGCATCCGGGGGCCCCTCGGGACAATGAGCAGTTCTTC.

This clonotype was detected a few times. CDR3 in DNA: TGTGCCAGTCCCTCGAACACCGGGGAGCTGTTTTTT. As protein: CASPSNTGELFF. The rearrangement uses TRBV28 and TRBJ2-2; D is ambiguous. This CDR3 comprises 12 residues. V lost 9 bases and J 0 bases, leaving 5 bases between the germline ends. CDR1 is MDHEN and CDR2 is SYDVKM in the germline V gene.

By sample fraction, this clonotype is medium-sized. This chain uses TRBV9 with TRBJ2-5; tentatively, D is TRBD2 (6 bases). The CDR3 loop spans 15 amino acids. The ends were cut back, 2 bases at V and 1 base at J, with 12 bases in the middle. The germline V gene has CDR1 SGDLS and CDR2 YYNGEE. The CDR3 DNA follows: TGTGCCAGCAGCGTGTCGGGCGGGGCCCAAGAGACCCAGTACTTC. Its translation: CASSVSGGAQETQYF.

This clonotype was picked up many times. J is TRBJ1-1 and V is TRBV2, with TRBD1 as a possible D gene (5 bases). Trimming removed 6 bases from V and 3 bases from J, with 11 bases in between. This CDR3 is built from 13 residues. Germline values: CDR1 SNHLY, CDR2 FYNNEI. The CDR3 sequence: CASSSKGDTEAFF. CDR3 DNA sequence: TGTGCCAGCAGCTCAAAAGGGGACACTGAAGCTTTCTTT. Together with reference TRBV2 and TRBJ1-1, the CDR3 gives the full variable domain: EPEVTQTPSHQVTQMGQEVILRCVPISNHLYFYWYRQILGQKVEFLVSFYNNEISEKSEIFDDQFSVERPDGSNFTLKIRSTKLEDSAMYFCASSSKGDTEAFFGQGTRLTVV.

V gene TRBV11-2 combines with J gene TRBJ2-1, with TRBD2 matching 8 bases. In germline, CDR1 is SGHAT, CDR2 FQNNGV. The CDR3 runs to 15 residues. V lost 2 bases, J lost 2 bases, and 2 bases stayed unmatched. This chain's CDR3 is CASSLTGGTYNEQFF. Here the CDR3 DNA reads TGTGCCAGCAGCTTAACGGGGGGGACCTACAATGAGCAGTTCTTC.

This clonotype was counted ten times or more. The rearrangement links TRBV18 to TRBJ2-1, with 10 bases lining up with TRBD2. The V and J ends lost 0 bases and 8 bases, in that order; junction bases with no gene match: 4. The CDR3 runs to 15 residues. Germline CDR1 is KGHSH and CDR2 is LQKENI. CDR3 nucleotide sequence: TGTGCCAGCTCACCACCAAGCGGGGGGGCCTATGAGCAGTTCTTC. Residues: CASSPPSGGAYEQFF.

This clonotype showed up many times. The V and J genes are TRBV7-9 and TRBJ2-7; 9 bases match TRBD1. The CDR3 runs 15 residues. The V segment lost 4 bases and the J segment 5 bases; nucleotides outside the gene matches: 9. In germline, CDR1 is SEHNR, CDR2 FQNEAQ (reference sequence). The CDR3 DNA follows: TGTGCCAGCAGCTACCCCGGGACAGGGAGCGACGAGCAGTACTTC. It specifies CASSYPGTGSDEQYF. Full variable domain (missing parts from reference TRBV7-9 and TRBJ2-7): DTGVSQNPRHKITKRGQNVTFRCDPISEHNRLYWYRQTLGQGPEFLTYFQNEAQLEKSRLLSDRFSAERPKGSFSTLEIQRTEQGDSAMYLCASSYPGTGSDEQYFGPGTRLTVT.

This chain uses TRBV5-1 with TRBJ2-3, with 12 bases lining up with TRBD2. From germline, CDR1 is SGHRS and CDR2 YFSETQ. This CDR3 region has 20 residues. The V and J ends lost 0 bases and 1 base, in that order; junction bases with no gene match: 12. Written as DNA, the CDR3 is TGCGCCAGCAGCTTGGCCGCGACTAGCGGGGGAATAGCCGGCACAGATACGCAGTATTTT. Encoded protein: CASSLAATSGGIAGTDTQYF.

This clonotype was found many times. This rearrangement joins TRBV7-2 to TRBJ1-1, with a possible D match to TRBD1 (6 bases). Trimming shortened V by 7 bases and J by 8 bases, and 23 bases separated the two germline ends. Germline V gene data show CDR1 as SGHTA and CDR2 as FQGNSA. The CDR3 loop spans 15 amino acids. The CDR3 DNA follows: TGTGCCAGCACCCCTCCAGGGGCTGGGAAACCAGAAGCTTTCTTT. This encodes CASTPPGAGKPEAFF. The complete variable domain, with remaining parts taken from reference TRBV7-2 and TRBJ1-1, reads GAGVSQSPSNKVTEKGKDVELRCDPISGHTALYWYRQSLGQGLEFLIYFQGNSAPDKSGLPSDRFSAERTGGSVSTLTIQRTQQEDSAVYLCASTPPGAGKPEAFFGQGTRLTVV.

The sample holds many counts of this clonotype. This chain connects TRBV27 to TRBJ1-2; 9 nucleotides line up with TRBD1. CDR1 is MNHEY and CDR2 is SMNVEV in the germline V gene (reference sequence). With V trimmed by 3 bases and J by 4 bases, 12 bases remained unmatched. CDR3 size: 17 residues. The CDR3 nucleotides are TGTGCCAGCAGTTTCAGTCCGAGGACAGGGGCGAGCTATGGCTACACCTTC. As protein: CASSFSPRTGASYGYTF.

About this clonotype: Being one base from a much bigger clone, this may be a read error. This chain joins TRBV28 and TRBJ2-7, with TRBD1 matching over 7 bases. Germline loops: CDR1 MDHEN, CDR2 SYDVKM. The CDR3 is 14 residues long. CDR3 loop: CVSSGTVPSYEQYF. The CDR3, as DNA: TGTGTCAGCAGTGGGACAGTACCTTCCTACGAGCAGTACTTC.

This clonotype showed up just a few times. The chain has TRBV6-6 and TRBJ2-2; 12 bases match TRBD1. Germline lookup yields CDR1 MNHNY and CDR2 SVGAGI (reference sequence). There are 16 residues in the CDR3. V lost 0 bases to trimming and J lost 8 bases; unmatched junction nucleotides: 4. The CDR3 sequence is CASSYSGTGGTGELFF. In nucleotides, the CDR3 is TGTGCCAGCAGTTACTCCGGGACAGGGGGCACGGGGGAGCTGTTTTTT.

This clonotype was picked up a small number of times. The V call is TRBV29-1, the J call TRBJ2-6, with 13 bases fitting TRBD2. V gave up 7 bases and J gave up 3 bases; unmatched junction bases: 12. This CDR3 has 18 residues. From germline, CDR1 is SQVTM and CDR2 ANQGSEA. In DNA, the CDR3 is TGCAGCGCTATACGGACTAGCGGGAGTTCCAGTGGGGCCAACGTCCTGACTTTC. Protein: CSAIRTSGSSSGANVLTF.

The chain is built from TRBV11-2 and TRBJ1-1; the match to TRBD1 covers 7 bases. The CDR3 is made up of 15 amino acids. The J segment lost 11 bases and the V segment lost 4 bases, leaving 16 bases of the junction unmatched. Germline lookup yields CDR1 SGHAT and CDR2 FQNNGV. CDR3 loop: CASSSSYRGTRRAFF. CDR3 sequence (DNA): TGTGCCAGCAGCTCCTCCTACAGGGGAACCCGGCGGGCTTTCTTT.

The J gene is TRBJ2-5, the V gene TRBV10-3, with a weak D call TRBD1 (6 bases). Trimming shortened V by 7 bases and J by 3 bases, and 12 bases separated the two germline ends. Germline V gene sequence: CDR1 ENHRY, CDR2 SYGVKD. The length of the CDR3 is 13 residues. The CDR3 sequence is CAIMPAGEETQYF. The CDR3 nucleotides read TGTGCCATCATGCCGGCAGGGGAAGAGACCCAGTACTTC.

This clonotype is termed medium-sized (0.01 to 0.1%). The chain has TRBV11-2 and TRBJ2-5; D is unclear. From germline, CDR1 is SGHAT and CDR2 FQNNGV. The CDR3 is 13 amino acids. V was shortened by 2 bases and J by 4 bases, with 8 bases between the two germline ends. Here the CDR3 DNA reads TGTGCCAGCAGCTTATGGGGTCTAGAGACCCAGTACTTC. Translated: CASSLWGLETQYF.

This clonotype was recorded many times. This chain uses TRBV29-1 with TRBJ2-5; TRBD2 agrees at 10 bases. CDR3 size: 14 residues. Per germline, CDR1 SQVTM and CDR2 ANQGSEA. Germline trimming cut 3 bases from V and 4 bases from J; bases unmatched to any gene: 5. CDR3 in amino acids: CSVDVAGGSETQYF. CDR3 nucleotide sequence: TGCAGCGTTGACGTAGCGGGGGGTTCAGAGACCCAGTACTTC.

This clonotype qualifies as medium-sized (0.01 to 0.1%). This chain uses TRBV28 with TRBJ2-3; weak D call: TRBD2 (5 bases). Trimming shortened V by 2 bases and J by 4 bases, and 10 bases separated the two germline ends. Germline V gene data show CDR1 as MDHEN and CDR2 as SYDVKM. CDR3 length: 14 residues. The DNA of the CDR3 is TGTGCCAGCAGTTTAGCGGGTGATGCAGATACGCAGTATTTT. This translates into CASSLAGDADTQYF.

In its sample, this clonotype was seen many times. The chain recombines TRBV20-1 with TRBJ2-1, with D tentatively TRBD1 (6 bases). Germline V gene data show CDR1 as DFQATT and CDR2 as SNEGSKA (reference sequence). The CDR3 length is 15 residues. Trimming left V 6 bases short and J 4 bases short, with 19 bases between. As DNA, the CDR3 is TGCAGTGCCCCGTCTACTAGGGGGAGATACAATGAGCAGTTCTTC. Translating it yields CSAPSTRGRYNEQFF.

The rearrangement links TRBV7-2 to TRBJ2-3; D unclear. This CDR3 is 14 amino acids long. Trimming removed 7 bases from V and 6 bases from J, with 17 bases in between. CDR1 is SGHTA, CDR2 FQGNSA, per germline. CDR3 region: CASIPDRLGDTQYF. As DNA, the CDR3 is TGTGCCAGCATCCCGGACCGCTTAGGTGATACGCAGTATTTT. Complete variable domain (other parts from reference TRBV7-2 and TRBJ2-3): GAGVSQSPSNKVTEKGKDVELRCDPISGHTALYWYRQSLGQGLEFLIYFQGNSAPDKSGLPSDRFSAERTGGSVSTLTIQRTQQEDSAVYLCASIPDRLGDTQYFGPGTRLTVL.

This chain uses TRBV5-1 with TRBJ1-5; no clear D. Germline lookup yields CDR1 SGHRS and CDR2 YFSETQ. Trimming stripped 0 bases from V and 7 bases from J, with 11 bases between. The CDR3 is 14 amino acids. CDR3 sequence: CASSLVPWVQPQHF. In nucleotides, the CDR3 is TGCGCCAGCAGCTTGGTCCCCTGGGTGCAGCCCCAGCATTTT.

Relative to its sample, this clonotype is medium-sized. The rearrangement uses TRBV10-3 and TRBJ2-7; 10 positions agree with TRBD1. The CDR3 is 13 residues long. Germline V gives CDR1 ENHRY, CDR2 SYGVKD. The ends lost 6 bases at V and 5 bases at J; junction bases unmatched: 4. In DNA form, the CDR3 reads TGTGCCATCAGCGGCGGGACAGGGGACGAGCAGTACTTC. Translated: CAISGGTGDEQYF.

This chain joins TRBV10-3 and TRBJ2-3, with 9 nucleotides matching TRBD1. Trimming cost V 4 bases and J 0 bases; bases outside gene matches: 2. The CDR3 sequence is 15 residues long. Germline values: CDR1 ENHRY, CDR2 SYGVKD. The CDR3 region has the DNA TGTGCCATCAGTGGGGACAGGGTCAGCACAGATACGCAGTATTTT. It encodes CAISGDRVSTDTQYF.